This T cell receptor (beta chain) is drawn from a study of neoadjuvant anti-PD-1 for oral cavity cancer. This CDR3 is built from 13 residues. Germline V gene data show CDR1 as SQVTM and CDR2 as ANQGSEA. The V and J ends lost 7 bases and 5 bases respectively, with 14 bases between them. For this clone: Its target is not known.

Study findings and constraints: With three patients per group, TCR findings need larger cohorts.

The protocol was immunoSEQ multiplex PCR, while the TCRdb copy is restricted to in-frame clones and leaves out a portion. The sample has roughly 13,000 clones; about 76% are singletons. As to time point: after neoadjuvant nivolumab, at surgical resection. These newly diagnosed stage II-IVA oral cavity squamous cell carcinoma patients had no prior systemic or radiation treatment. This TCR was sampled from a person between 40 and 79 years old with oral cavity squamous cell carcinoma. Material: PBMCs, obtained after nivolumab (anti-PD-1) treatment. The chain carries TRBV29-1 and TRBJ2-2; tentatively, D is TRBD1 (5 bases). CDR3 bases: TGCAGCGCCGGTCTTCAGGGAACCGGGGAGCTGTTTTTT. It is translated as CSAGLQGTGELFF.